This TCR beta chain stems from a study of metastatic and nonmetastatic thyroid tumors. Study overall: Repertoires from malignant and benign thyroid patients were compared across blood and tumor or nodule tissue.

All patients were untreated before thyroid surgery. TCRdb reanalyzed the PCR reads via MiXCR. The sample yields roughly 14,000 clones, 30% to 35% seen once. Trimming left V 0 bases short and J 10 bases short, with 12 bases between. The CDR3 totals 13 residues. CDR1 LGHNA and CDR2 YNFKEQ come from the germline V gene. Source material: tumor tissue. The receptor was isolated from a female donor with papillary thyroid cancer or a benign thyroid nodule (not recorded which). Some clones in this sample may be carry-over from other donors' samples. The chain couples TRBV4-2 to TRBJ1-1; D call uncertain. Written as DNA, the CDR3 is TGTGCCAGCAGCCAAGATATGGAGGGAGCAGCTTTCTTT. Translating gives CASSQDMEGAAFF.